The 28 T cell receptor beta chains presented below share a single source sample, sequenced in a study of shared clonotypes between healthy human individuals. The repertoire was sequenced with immunoSEQ multiplex PCR; TCRdb's copy has only in-frame clones and lacks some. There are just over 2,000,000 clones in the sample; roughly 96% occur only once, and roughly 0.13% lies in the top ten. What was sequenced was naive CD4+ T cells sorted from blood. Subset given: CD45RA+ positively selected. The receptors here all came from a man between 18 and 29 years old in good health.

The chain couples TRBV7-2 to TRBJ2-7; TRBD2 might be the D (5 bases). V lost 5 bases and J lost 4, with 6 bases in between. The germline CDR1 and CDR2 sequences are SGHTA and FQGNSA. The CDR3 is made up of 11 amino acids. CDR3 protein: CASSEGYEQYF. The DNA of the CDR3 is TGTGCCAGCAGCGAGGGATACGAGCAGTACTTC.

The chain uses TRBV18 and TRBJ2-2, with D tentatively TRBD2 (5 bases). This CDR3 is 14 amino acids long. V was trimmed by 4 bases and J by 1 base, leaving 7 bases between them. CDR1 and CDR2 (germline): KGHSH, LQKENI. The CDR3 spells CASSLARNTGELFF. DNA for the CDR3: TGTGCCAGCTCACTAGCGAGGAACACCGGGGAGCTGTTTTTT.

The V and J genes are TRBV5-1 and TRBJ2-7, with TRBD1 identical over 7 bases. Germline V lookup: CDR1 SGHRS, CDR2 YFSETQ. This CDR3 contains 14 residues. J was trimmed by 6 bases and V by 4 bases; bases with no gene match: 10. CDR3 residues: CASSPKTGLTEQYF. For the CDR3, the DNA is TGCGCCAGCAGCCCAAAGACAGGGCTGACCGAGCAGTACTTC.

The CDR3 here is CASSQVWAASSSNQPQHF. CDR3 in DNA: TGCGCCAGCAGCCAAGTGTGGGCCGCATCGAGTAGCAATCAGCCCCAGCATTTT. The chain uses TRBV4-3 and TRBJ1-5; D remains ambiguous. Between the trimmed V and J ends, which lost 1 base and 0 bases, there was a span of 16 bases. Germline V gene sequence: CDR1 LGHNA, CDR2 YSLEER. This CDR3 spans 18 amino acids.

This clone was seen only once. The V and J genes are TRBV18 and TRBJ1-5; the D is unclear. The V and J ends lost 1 base and 0 bases respectively, with 10 bases between them. Germline V lookup: CDR1 KGHSH, CDR2 LQKENI. This CDR3 contains 16 residues. The CDR3 here is CASSPLSQYSNQPQHF. The CDR3 DNA reads TGTGCCAGCTCACCACTCAGCCAATATAGCAATCAGCCCCAGCATTTT.

V and J are TRBV6-6 and TRBJ2-7; 13 bases are a match to TRBD2. With 4 bases clipped from V and 7 bases from J, the junction kept 7 bases outside the gene matches. Per the germline V gene, CDR1 is MNHNY and CDR2 is SVGAGI (reference sequence). CDR3 length equals 15 residues. CDR3 residues: CASSSGLAGPMEQYF. The CDR3 nucleotides read TGTGCCAGCAGTTCGGGACTAGCGGGGCCTATGGAGCAGTACTTC.

This chain links TRBV28 with TRBJ2-5; 8 bases are shared with TRBD1. Trimming removed 7 bases from V and 5 bases from J; junction bases left unmatched: 9. Germline CDR1 reads MDHEN; CDR2 reads SYDVKM. The CDR3 is made up of 14 amino acids. The CDR3 coding sequence is TGTGCCAGCAATAACCAGGGACAGGCGGAGACCCAGTACTTC. Its protein product is CASNNQGQAETQYF.

V and J are TRBV30 and TRBJ1-1; D possibly corresponds to TRBD1 (5 bases). The V gene's germline CDR1 is GTSNPN and CDR2 SVGIG (reference sequence). The CDR3 sequence is 14 residues long. Trimming pared 0 bases from V and 4 bases from J, leaving 12 bases between. The CDR3 loop reads CAWSVKGQVTEAFF. CDR3 nucleotide sequence: TGTGCCTGGAGTGTAAAGGGGCAGGTCACTGAAGCTTTCTTT.

Worth noting for this clone: The sample holds other DNA sequences that translate to the same CDR3. The gene calls are TRBV18 and TRBJ2-7; 7 bases agree with TRBD2. Germline CDR1 reads KGHSH; CDR2 reads LQKENI. V lost 2 bases, J lost 0 bases, and 1 base stayed unmatched. CDR3 length: 14 amino acids. In nucleotides, the CDR3 is TGTGCCAGCTCACCAACGGGGGGCTCCTACGAGCAGTACTTC. The encoded protein is CASSPTGGSYEQYF. Looking up the rest from reference TRBV18 and TRBJ2-7 gives the full variable domain: NAGVMQNPRHLVRRRGQEARLRCSPMKGHSHVYWYRQLPEEGLKFMVYLQKENIIDESGMPKERFSAEFPKEGPSILRIQQVVRGDSAAYFCASSPTGGSYEQYFGPGTRLTVT.

Regarding this clone: Germline and junction disagree at one end, which may indicate a read error. This chain uses TRBV18 with TRBJ2-7; 7 bases align to TRBD1. The CDR3 loop spans 13 amino acids. Per the germline V gene, CDR1 is KGHSH and CDR2 is LQKENI. CDR3 in DNA: TGTGCCAGCTCATCAAATGATATTGGGACAGTGTTCTTC. It translates to CASSSNDIGTVFF.

With regard to this clone: Other DNA sequences from this sample encode an identical CDR3 as well. The chain uses TRBV10-3 and TRBJ2-3; no reliable D call. Trimming shortened V by 0 bases and J by 1 base, and 5 bases separated the two germline ends. Germline V gene lookup returns CDR1 ENHRY and CDR2 SYGVKD. This CDR3 spans 14 amino acids. The CDR3 coding sequence is TGTGCCATCAGTGAGTCGGTAGGCACAGATACGCAGTATTTT. Residues: CAISESVGTDTQYF.

The rearrangement uses TRBV7-9 and TRBJ1-6; 9 bases match TRBD1. V was pared by 5 bases and J by 8 bases, with 4 bases of the junction left unmatched. From germline, CDR1 is SEHNR and CDR2 FQNEAQ (reference sequence). The CDR3 loop spans 14 amino acids. The DNA for the CDR3 is TGTGCCAGCAGCGGGGGGACAGGGTATTCACCCCTCCACTTT. Protein: CASSGGTGYSPLHF. The complete variable domain, with remaining parts taken from reference TRBV7-9 and TRBJ1-6, reads DTGVSQNPRHKITKRGQNVTFRCDPISEHNRLYWYRQTLGQGPEFLTYFQNEAQLEKSRLLSDRFSAERPKGSFSTLEIQRTEQGDSAMYLCASSGGTGYSPLHFGNGTRLTVT.

The V and J genes are TRBV5-4 and TRBJ2-3; 9 positions agree with TRBD1. This CDR3 contains 14 residues. The V and J ends lost 4 bases and 4 bases, in that order; junction bases with no gene match: 4. Germline V lookup: CDR1 SGHNT, CDR2 YYREEE (reference sequence). This chain's CDR3 is CASSPTGGADTQYF. CDR3 sequence (DNA): TGTGCCAGCAGCCCCACAGGGGGCGCAGATACGCAGTATTTT.

This chain connects TRBV5-6 to TRBJ2-7; D ambiguous. There are 12 residues in the CDR3. Per germline, CDR1 SGHDT and CDR2 YYEEEE. V gave up 0 bases and J gave up 6 bases, with 7 bases separating them. CDR3 loop: CASSLVGGEQYF. Here the CDR3 DNA reads TGTGCCAGCAGCTTGGTCGGCGGCGAGCAGTACTTC.

The rearrangement uses TRBV9 and TRBJ2-1; TRBD2 matches 8 bases. CDR3 length: 15 amino acids. The V and J ends lost 7 bases and 2 bases, in that order; junction bases with no gene match: 8. Germline CDR1 is SGDLS and CDR2 is YYNGEE. The CDR3: CASSGLSGAYNEQFF. DNA of the CDR3: TGTGCCAGCTCTGGTCTTAGCGGGGCCTACAATGAGCAGTTCTTC. Full variable domain (rest looked up from reference TRBV9 and TRBJ2-1): DSGVTQTPKHLITATGQRVTLRCSPRSGDLSVYWYQQSLDQGLQFLIQYYNGEERAKGNILERFSAQQFPDLHSELNLSSLELGDSALYFCASSGLSGAYNEQFFGPGTRLTVL.

This clone was picked up one time. The chain employs TRBV6-5 and TRBJ1-2; D is undetermined. V was clipped by 2 bases and J by 6 bases, with 16 bases between them. Germline V CDR1 and CDR2: MNHEY, SVGAGI. This CDR3 spans 15 amino acids. The CDR3 protein is CASSYLGSPWDGYTF. Written as DNA, the CDR3 is TGTGCCAGCAGTTACCTAGGGTCGCCTTGGGATGGCTACACCTTC.

The chain joins TRBV10-3 to TRBJ2-3, with D possibly TRBD2 on 6 matching bases. In germline, CDR1 is ENHRY, CDR2 SYGVKD. This CDR3 is built from 14 residues. V lost 8 bases and J lost 0, with 12 bases in between. The CDR3 reads CAIAAGPSTDTQYF. As DNA, the CDR3 is TGTGCCATCGCGGCGGGACCCAGCACAGATACGCAGTATTTT.

This clone was counted a single time. This chain joins TRBV7-9 and TRBJ1-6; TRBD1 is a possible D gene (6 bases). The CDR3 sequence is 15 residues long. The germline V and J ends were trimmed by 6 bases and 5 bases, with 14 bases remaining between them. Per germline, CDR1 SEHNR and CDR2 FQNEAQ (reference sequence). The CDR3 bases are TGTGCCAGCAGTTTGGGGAGGACAGATAATTCACCCCTCCACTTT. This sequence encodes CASSLGRTDNSPLHF. Supplemented by reference TRBV7-9 and TRBJ1-6, the full variable domain reads DTGVSQNPRHKITKRGQNVTFRCDPISEHNRLYWYRQTLGQGPEFLTYFQNEAQLEKSRLLSDRFSAERPKGSFSTLEIQRTEQGDSAMYLCASSLGRTDNSPLHFGNGTRLTVT.

The chain has TRBV25-1 and TRBJ2-2; 11 nucleotides agree with TRBD2. Germline CDR1 reads MGHDK; CDR2 reads SYGVNS. J was trimmed by 4 bases and V by 5 bases; bases with no gene match: 6. CDR3 length: 16 residues. CDR3 sequence (DNA): TGTGCCAGCAGTTTCGCCGGGACTAGCGGCACCGGGGAGCTGTTTTTT. Its translation is CASSFAGTSGTGELFF. Complete variable domain (other parts from reference TRBV25-1 and TRBJ2-2): EADIYQTPRYLVIGTGKKITLECSQTMGHDKMYWYQQDPGMELHLIHYSYGVNSTEKGDLSSESTVSRIRTEHFPLTLESARPSHTSQYLCASSFAGTSGTGELFFGEGSRLTVL.

A note on this clone: Within the sample, other DNA sequences also encode this same CDR3. The rearrangement links TRBV7-9 to TRBJ1-1; D not resolved. The V gene lost 5 bases and the J gene lost 5 bases, with 12 bases spanning the gap. The CDR3 runs 13 residues. Germline values: CDR1 SEHNR, CDR2 FQNEAQ (reference sequence). CDR3 residues: CASSQTGGTEAFF. DNA for the CDR3: TGTGCCAGCAGCCAAACGGGAGGAACTGAAGCTTTCTTT.

J is TRBJ1-4 and V is TRBV6-1; 7 positions match TRBD1. The J segment lost 1 base and the V segment lost 4 bases, leaving 6 bases of the junction unmatched. In germline, CDR1 is MNHNS, CDR2 SASEGT. The CDR3 covers 16 residues. CDR3 DNA: TGTGCCAGCAGTGCTACAACAGGGGTAACTAATGAAAAACTGTTTTTT. It encodes CASSATTGVTNEKLFF.

The chain recombines TRBV28 with TRBJ2-5, with D hard to call. Germline V CDR1 and CDR2: MDHEN, SYDVKM. V was trimmed by 8 bases and J by 7 bases, leaving 20 bases between them. This CDR3 spans 14 amino acids. In nucleotides, the CDR3 is TGTGCCAGCGGAACTACAGCCCTCCCTCGGACCCAGTACTTC. It specifies CASGTTALPRTQYF.

This chain connects TRBV4-1 to TRBJ1-2; the D gene is possibly TRBD1 (5 bases). V gave up 2 bases and J gave up 8 bases, with 12 bases separating them. CDR3 length: 13 amino acids. Germline V gene lookup returns CDR1 MGHRA and CDR2 YSYEKL. Written as DNA, the CDR3 is TGCGCCAGCAGCCAAACAGGAATCGAGGGCTACACCTTC. The encoded protein is CASSQTGIEGYTF.

This chain links TRBV6-5 with TRBJ2-4; 9 nucleotides match TRBD1. The V segment lost 5 bases and the J segment 6 bases; nucleotides outside the gene matches: 5. The CDR3 covers 14 residues. Germline CDR1 MNHEY, CDR2 SVGAGI. CDR3 coding DNA: TGTGCCAGCAGTCGGGGACAGGGAGTAAACATTCAGTACTTC. It yields the protein CASSRGQGVNIQYF.

The sample holds one count of this clone. The genes are TRBV6-5 and TRBJ1-5; no definite D call. Trimming cost V 0 bases and J 5 bases, with 5 bases left between them. The V gene's germline CDR1 is MNHEY and CDR2 SVGAGI. The CDR3 has 13 amino acids. The DNA of the CDR3 is TGTGCCAGCAGTTACTCAGTGGATCAGCCCCAGCATTTT. It translates to CASSYSVDQPQHF.

About this clone: The sample carries other DNA sequences with the same CDR3. The chain combines TRBV6-5 with TRBJ2-7; 7 bases fit TRBD1. The CDR3 sequence is 14 residues long. Unmatched junction bases numbered 6, after V lost 5 bases and J lost 2 bases. Germline CDR1 is MNHEY and CDR2 is SVGAGI. The CDR3 sequence: CASSPRQGPYEQYF. The DNA of the CDR3 is TGTGCCAGCAGTCCTAGACAGGGCCCCTACGAGCAGTACTTC.

The genes are TRBV5-1 and TRBJ2-1; D is ambiguous. V was pared by 2 bases and J by 6 bases, with 15 bases between. In germline, CDR1 is SGHRS, CDR2 YFSETQ. There are 15 residues in the CDR3. The CDR3 is CASSLGGNSPNEQFF. CDR3 nucleotide sequence: TGCGCCAGCAGCTTAGGTGGGAATAGCCCCAATGAGCAGTTCTTC.

Here the CDR3 DNA reads TGCGCCAGCAGCTTGGAAGCGGGTTACCAGCCCCAGCATTTT. Its protein product is CASSLEAGYQPQHF. This chain joins TRBV5-1 and TRBJ1-5, with no clear D. Germline V gene lookup returns CDR1 SGHRS and CDR2 YFSETQ. The V and J ends lost 0 bases and 7 bases respectively, with 11 bases between them. The CDR3 consists of 14 residues.